The source of this TCR beta chain is a study of T-cell memory formation after mild COVID-19. The V end was cut by 4 bases, the J end by 4 bases, with 11 bases between. The germline CDR1 and CDR2 sequences are SEHNR and FQNEAQ (reference sequence). The CDR3 runs to 14 residues. Via MiXCR, TCRdb re-called the 5' RACE reads, giving one row per CDR3 protein. This sample has 360,000 or so distinct CDR3 sequences, with around 27% found just once. This clonotype was sampled from an adult woman who had mild COVID-19 (a few samples of this study predate the infection). Cell type and time point are not known. The sample comprised PBMCs or a T cell subset sorted from them (not recorded which). This chain connects TRBV7-9 to TRBJ1-5; D gene unclear. In nucleotides, the CDR3 is TGTGCCAGCAGCTCACGGTTCCTGAATCAGCCCCAGCATTTT. Amino acids: CASSSRFLNQPQHF.